Below, 29 T cell receptor beta chains from the same sample are listed, as sequenced in a study of T cell responses to AZD1222 COVID-19 vaccine. Method: immunoSEQ multiplex PCR; TCRdb's copy keeps in-frame clones and lacks some. The repertoire holds approximately 140,000 clones, with about 90% as singletons. This sample comprised peripheral blood, obtained 28 days after the second AZD1222 dose. The receptors derive from an adult who received the AZD1222 COVID-19 vaccine.

The J gene is TRBJ2-7, the V gene TRBV12-5; 7 positions match TRBD1. Germline CDR1 is LGHNT and CDR2 is FRNRAP. V shed 6 bases and J 3 bases; nucleotides not matched to a gene: 8. This CDR3 comprises 14 residues. CDR3 in amino acids: CASGLQGRFYEQYF. CDR3 bases: TGTGCTAGTGGCCTACAGGGGAGATTCTACGAGCAGTACTTC.

CDR3 protein: CASSPPSADTQYF. In DNA, the CDR3 is TGTGCCAGTAGTCCCCCTAGCGCAGATACGCAGTATTTT. The V call is TRBV19, the J call TRBJ2-3; D may be TRBD2 (6 bases). The V gene lost 5 bases and the J gene lost 4 bases, with 10 bases spanning the gap. The V gene's germline CDR1 is LNHDA and CDR2 SQIVND (reference sequence). This CDR3 contains 13 residues.

This clone was picked up one time. The chain joins TRBV5-4 to TRBJ1-1; unclear D gene. The V end was cut by 0 bases, the J end by 2 bases, with 8 bases between. CDR3 size: 14 residues. Looked up from germline, CDR1 is SGHNT and CDR2 is YYREEE (reference sequence). As DNA, the CDR3 is TGTGCCAGCAGCTTGGGCGGGTTCAACACTGAAGCTTTCTTT. Translated, it gives CASSLGGFNTEAFF.

This sequence joins TRBV2 and TRBJ2-1; 10 bases line up with TRBD2. V shed 5 bases, J shed 14 bases, and the junction held 9 bases outside the gene matches. The germline gives CDR1 SNHLY, CDR2 FYNNEI. This CDR3 contains 13 residues. The CDR3 sequence: CASSSYTSGVEFF. In DNA form, the CDR3 reads TGTGCCAGCAGTTCCTACACTAGCGGGGTGGAGTTCTTC.

The rearrangement links TRBV6-7 to TRBJ1-2; no reliable D call. TRBV6-7 has ORF status, its function being uncertain. With 0 bases removed from V and 2 bases from J, the gap between germline ends came to 13 bases. CDR3 length: 16 residues. In DNA form, the CDR3 reads TGTGCCAGCAGTTACTCGACGGGTTCAGAAAACTATGGCTACACCTTC. Translation gives CASSYSTGSENYGYTF.

The chain couples TRBV11-1 to TRBJ2-7; 7 bases line up with TRBD1. The CDR3 length is 15 residues. CDR1 is SGHAT, CDR2 FQDESV, per germline (reference sequence). With V trimmed by 4 bases and J by 6 bases, 12 bases remained unmatched. CDR3 sequence reads: CASSSVQGVFREQYF. The CDR3 DNA reads TGTGCCAGCAGCTCGGTGCAGGGGGTTTTTCGCGAGCAGTACTTC. Filled out from reference TRBV11-1 and TRBJ2-7, the complete variable domain reads EAEVAQSPRYKITEKSQAVAFWCDPISGHATLYWYRQILGQGPELLVQFQDESVVDDSQLPKDRFSAERLKGVDSTLKIQPAELGDSAMYLCASSSVQGVFREQYFGPGTRLTVT.

The chain combines TRBV5-6 with TRBJ2-7; 9 bases agree with TRBD1. Germline CDR1 is SGHDT and CDR2 is YYEEEE. With 0 bases clipped from V and 3 bases from J, the junction kept 13 bases outside the gene matches. The CDR3 spans 18 residues. The DNA of the CDR3 is TGTGCCAGCAGCTTGGTAGGGAGGACAGGGGTCCGTTTCTACGAGCAGTACTTC. Protein sequence: CASSLVGRTGVRFYEQYF.

V is TRBV27 and J is TRBJ1-2, with D hard to call. Germline V gene sequence: CDR1 MNHEY, CDR2 SMNVEV (reference sequence). The V and J ends lost 0 bases and 4 bases respectively, with 9 bases between them. There are 14 residues in the CDR3. CDR3 nucleotides: TGTGCCAGCAGTTTATCTTCGGGCTTCTATGGCTACACCTTC. Its translation: CASSLSSGFYGYTF.

The V call is TRBV4-3, the J call TRBJ2-1; D unclear. The V gene's germline CDR1 is LGHNA and CDR2 YSLEER. With 0 bases removed from V and 5 bases from J, the gap between germline ends came to 11 bases. CDR3 length: 15 residues. The CDR3 coding sequence is TGCGCCAGCAGCCAAGATCCTATAACCCACAATGAGCAGTTCTTC. Amino acids: CASSQDPITHNEQFF.

The chain employs TRBV11-2 and TRBJ2-7, with no clear D. Trimming took 3 bases from V and 2 from J, leaving 8 bases between them. The CDR3 extends over 13 amino acids. Germline CDR1 and CDR2: SGHAT and FQNNGV. The CDR3 sequence: CASSLPGAYEQYF. As DNA, the CDR3 is TGTGCCAGCAGCTTGCCTGGGGCCTACGAGCAGTACTTC.

The rearrangement links TRBV19 to TRBJ2-1, with 8 bases aligning to TRBD1. The CDR3 length is 14 residues. CDR1 and CDR2 (germline): LNHDA, SQIVND (reference sequence). J gave up 6 bases and V 1 base, and 2 bases lay outside the gene matches. Here the CDR3 reads CASSIGGQGNEQFF. DNA of the CDR3: TGTGCCAGTAGTATAGGAGGACAGGGCAATGAGCAGTTCTTC.

The chain recombines TRBV7-9 with TRBJ1-2; the D gene is possibly TRBD1 (5 bases). The germline CDR1 and CDR2 sequences are SEHNR and FQNEAQ (reference sequence). V was trimmed by 5 bases and J by 6 bases, leaving 19 bases between them. The CDR3 covers 15 residues. CDR3 in DNA: TGTGCCAGCAGCACCGCCGGGGCACCAAGGGATGGCTACACCTTC. Translating gives CASSTAGAPRDGYTF.

The genes are TRBV4-2 and TRBJ1-4; tentative D call: TRBD1 (5 bases). Germline loops: CDR1 LGHNA, CDR2 YNFKEQ. Trimming pared 3 bases from V and 8 bases from J, leaving 13 bases between. The CDR3 length is 14 residues. This chain's CDR3 is CASSHPQGEEKLFF. CDR3 bases: TGTGCCAGCAGCCATCCGCAGGGAGAGGAAAAACTGTTTTTT.

CDR3 region: CASSLGYYEQYF. CDR3 in DNA: TGTGCCAGCAGTTTGGGGTACTACGAGCAGTACTTC. The chain couples TRBV12-3 or TRBV12-4 to TRBJ2-7; D unresolved. The CDR3 runs to 12 residues. Trimming removed 3 bases from V and 3 bases from J, with 6 bases in between.

The chain is built from TRBV4-1 and TRBJ1-6; possibly TRBD1 for D (5 bases). CDR1 and CDR2 from the germline V gene are MGHRA and YSYEKL. V lost 3 bases, J lost 11 bases, and 17 bases lay in between. The length of the CDR3 is 15 residues. This CDR3 is CASSQGVPTFTPLHF. Written as DNA, the CDR3 is TGCGCCAGCAGCCAGGGGGTTCCTACCTTTACACCCCTCCACTTT.

V gene TRBV5-1 combines with J gene TRBJ2-4; TRBD2 matches 12 bases. Trimming took 1 base from V and 3 from J; bases not matched to a gene: 5. Per the germline V gene, CDR1 is SGHRS and CDR2 is YFSETQ. This CDR3 region has 17 residues. Here the CDR3 DNA reads TGCGCCAGCAGCTTGTTGCCTAGCGGGAGGGGCAAAAACATTCAGTACTTC. Protein product: CASSLLPSGRGKNIQYF.

The genes are TRBV12-3 or TRBV12-4 and TRBJ2-5; weak D call: TRBD2 (5 bases). The CDR3 consists of 13 residues. V was pared by 7 bases and J by 4 bases, with 13 bases between. The CDR3 is CASTTGNLETQYF. CDR3 bases: TGTGCCAGCACCACCGGGAACTTAGAGACCCAGTACTTC.

This rearrangement joins TRBV18 to TRBJ1-5; D is perhaps TRBD1 (5 bases). CDR1 is KGHSH and CDR2 is LQKENI in the germline V gene. The CDR3 is 15 residues long. Trimming stripped 4 bases from V and 9 bases from J, with 19 bases between. Written as DNA, the CDR3 is TGTGCCAGCTCACAGGAGGCAGGGATACTTGGGCCCCAGCATTTT. Its translation: CASSQEAGILGPQHF.

This chain connects TRBV3-1 (or the pseudogene TRBV3-2) to TRBJ2-3; a weak D match, TRBD2 (6 bases). V was clipped by 4 bases and J by 11 bases, with 10 bases between them. The V gene's germline CDR1 is LGHDT and CDR2 YNNKEL (reference sequence). The length of the CDR3 is 11 residues. This chain's CDR3 is CASSRLDEQYF. CDR3 nucleotide sequence: TGTGCCAGCAGCCGACTAGATGAGCAGTATTTT.

The chain is built from TRBV19 and TRBJ2-1, with 9 bases identical to TRBD2. V lost 3 bases and J lost 2; bases outside the gene matches: 2. Per the germline V gene, CDR1 is LNHDA and CDR2 is SQIVND (reference sequence). CDR3 length: 15 residues. The CDR3 loop is CASSIGGGAYNEQFF. CDR3 nucleotides: TGTGCCAGTAGTATCGGCGGGGGGGCCTACAATGAGCAGTTCTTC.

The chain joins TRBV7-8 to TRBJ1-2, with no clear D. This CDR3 is 12 amino acids long. The germline V gene has CDR1 SGHVS and CDR2 FQNEAQ. V was trimmed by 4 bases and J by 7 bases, leaving 10 bases between them. The CDR3 sequence is CASSSNSVGYTF. For the CDR3, the DNA is TGTGCCAGCAGCTCCAACTCGGTTGGCTACACCTTC.

V is TRBV7-2 and J is TRBJ1-5; D call uncertain. Germline CDR1 SGHTA, CDR2 FQGNSA. The CDR3 covers 14 residues. Deletions cut 0 bases from V and 3 bases from J, with 6 bases between. The CDR3 DNA is TGTGCCAGCAGCTTAGCCCTGGCCAATCAGCCCCAGCATTTT. This encodes CASSLALANQPQHF.

This rearrangement joins TRBV3-1 (or the pseudogene TRBV3-2) to TRBJ1-2, with TRBD1 matching over 9 bases. This CDR3 region has 15 residues. V lost 2 bases to trimming and J lost 8 bases; unmatched junction nucleotides: 9. Per germline, CDR1 LGHDT and CDR2 YNNKEL (reference sequence). CDR3 region: CASSQPPGTGNGYTF. The CDR3 DNA sequence: TGTGCCAGCAGCCAACCCCCAGGGACAGGGAACGGCTACACCTTC.

The chain combines TRBV4-3 with TRBJ2-7; 9 bases align to TRBD1. The CDR3 has 19 amino acids. The germline V gene has CDR1 LGHNA and CDR2 YSLEER. Trimming removed 2 bases from V and 0 bases from J; junction bases left unmatched: 14. The CDR3 sequence: CASSQKFFRGQGSSYEQYF. DNA for the CDR3: TGCGCCAGCAGCCAAAAGTTCTTTCGGGGACAGGGAAGCTCCTACGAGCAGTACTTC.

The chain is built from TRBV6-5 and TRBJ1-4, with 8 positions matching TRBD1. CDR1 is MNHEY, CDR2 SVGAGI, per germline. V lost 6 bases, J lost 4 bases, and 4 bases stayed unmatched. The CDR3 extends over 14 amino acids. The CDR3 is CASRRTGLNEKLFF. The CDR3 nucleotides read TGTGCCAGCAGGAGGACAGGGCTTAATGAAAAACTGTTTTTT.

This chain uses TRBV24-1 with TRBJ1-1; a possible D gene is TRBD1 (5 bases). Germline V lookup: CDR1 KGHDR, CDR2 SFDVKD. V gave up 10 bases and J gave up 5 bases, with 25 bases separating them. The CDR3 extends over 16 amino acids. The CDR3: CATAGSLGEGVTEAFF. CDR3 in DNA: TGTGCCACAGCAGGGAGCCTGGGGGAAGGAGTTACTGAAGCTTTCTTT.

The chain uses TRBV3-1 (or the pseudogene TRBV3-2) and TRBJ2-7; 9 bases agree with TRBD2. The CDR3 runs 14 residues. Germline V CDR1 and CDR2: LGHDT, YNNKEL (reference sequence). The junction had 1 base not matched to a gene; V was cut back by 4 bases and J by 0 bases. The CDR3 bases are TGTGCCAGCAGCCTTAGCGGGAGCTCCTACGAGCAGTACTTC. Amino acid sequence: CASSLSGSSYEQYF.

A few counts support this clone. The V and J genes are TRBV4-3 and TRBJ1-2; D gene uncertain. Germline loops: CDR1 LGHNA, CDR2 YSLEER. Deletions cut 2 bases from V and 4 bases from J, with 14 bases between. The CDR3 contains 15 residues. This CDR3 reads CASSQFGRAGYGYTF. The CDR3 region has the DNA TGCGCCAGCAGCCAATTTGGACGGGCTGGCTATGGCTACACCTTC.

This chain links TRBV14 with TRBJ2-5; D not resolved. Germline values: CDR1 SGHDN, CDR2 FVKESK. The V end was cut by 6 bases, the J end by 5 bases, with 10 bases between. This CDR3 comprises 12 residues. CDR3 region: CASSPTGETQYF. For the CDR3, the DNA is TGTGCCAGCAGTCCAACTGGGGAGACCCAGTACTTC.